A single T cell receptor (beta chain) is shown here with its context. Its antigen remains unknown. This sample was taken from a study of T cell repertoires in cytomegalovirus infection. Study summary: Public TCR beta signature analysis indicated the presence of both CMV infection and matching HLA type. Study-wide results and caveats: The study found HLA-C-restricted CMV-specific TCR beta clonotypes dominating the ex vivo response. Cumulative public TCR beta family frequency identified carriers of CMV plus the relevant HLA.

A single record per CDR3 protein comes from TCRdb applying MiXCR to the reads. The sample holds some 150,000 distinct CDR3 sequences, 23% seen once. CDR1 and CDR2 from the germline V gene are LNHDA and SQIVND (reference sequence). Trimming left V 8 bases short and J 2 bases short, with 18 bases between. The CDR3 has 16 residues. This TCR came from a human donor in good health (CMV status not recorded). Some clones in this sample may be carry-over from other donors' samples. Sequencing input: PBMCs. V is TRBV19 and J is TRBJ2-2, with D tentatively TRBD1 (6 bases). CDR3 sequence: CASRANRQANTGELFF. The CDR3, as DNA: TGTGCCAGTCGAGCTAACCGACAGGCAAACACCGGGGAGCTGTTTTTT.